This entry lists 5 T cell receptor beta chains sequenced from one sample in a study of T cells after yellow fever vaccination. TCRdb re-called the 5' RACE reads with MiXCR, one entry per CDR3 protein. The sample shows about 300,000 distinct CDR3 sequences, 8.7% of them seen only once. The material was CD4+ T cells sorted from PBMCs, obtained 5 days after the yellow fever booster vaccination. The receptors here all came from a man younger than 30 who received the YFV17D yellow fever vaccine.

In its sample, this clonotype was seen a few times. This chain connects TRBV27 to TRBJ2-3; 7 positions agree with TRBD1. Trimming at V came to 6 bases and at J to 2 bases, leaving 14 bases not matched to a gene. Germline-derived CDR1 and CDR2 are MNHEY and SMNVEV (reference sequence). CDR3 length: 17 amino acids. The CDR3 DNA follows: TGTGCCAGCAGCACCCCGACAGGGCGCCCTAACACAGATACGCAGTATTTT. Its protein is CASSTPTGRPNTDTQYF.

This clonotype was picked up many times. The chain uses TRBV30 and TRBJ2-7; 8 bases match TRBD1. Trimming at V came to 5 bases and at J to 3 bases, leaving 0 bases not matched to a gene. The CDR3 length is 11 residues. Germline V gives CDR1 GTSNPN, CDR2 SVGIG (reference sequence). The CDR3 DNA sequence: TGTGCCTGGGGGACAGGCTACGAGCAGTACTTC. This sequence encodes CAWGTGYEQYF. Combining the CDR3 with reference TRBV30 and TRBJ2-7 gives the whole variable domain SQTIHQWPATLVQPVGSPLSLECTVEGTSNPNLYWYRQAAGRGLQLLFYSVGIGQISSEVPQNLSASRPQDRQFILSSKKLLLSDSGFYLCAWGTGYEQYFGPGTRLTVT.

This chain connects TRBV7-6 to TRBJ1-6, with D possibly matching TRBD1 (6 bases). CDR3 length equals 14 residues. Germline CDR1 reads SGHVS; CDR2 reads FNYEAQ. Trimming pared 1 base from V and 9 bases from J, leaving 10 bases between. CDR3 in DNA: TGTGCCAGCAGCTTAGTAGGGGGTGCTTCACCCCTCCACTTT. This gives the protein CASSLVGGASPLHF.

The chain joins TRBV7-2 to TRBJ2-2; TRBD2 is a possible D gene (5 bases). CDR3 length: 15 amino acids. Trimming removed 5 bases from V and 4 bases from J, with 14 bases in between. The V gene's germline CDR1 is SGHTA and CDR2 FQGNSA. The CDR3 DNA reads TGTGCCAGCAGCCCACAAACGGGGATCACCGGGGAGCTGTTTTTT. As protein: CASSPQTGITGELFF.

The V and J genes are TRBV20-1 and TRBJ1-4; D is unresolved. Trimming pared 6 bases from V and 2 bases from J, leaving 13 bases between. Germline V gene data show CDR1 as DFQATT and CDR2 as SNEGSKA (reference sequence). This CDR3 region has 14 residues. The CDR3 sequence is CSAPDGATNEKLFF. Here the CDR3 DNA reads TGCAGTGCCCCGGACGGAGCGACTAATGAAAAACTGTTTTTT.